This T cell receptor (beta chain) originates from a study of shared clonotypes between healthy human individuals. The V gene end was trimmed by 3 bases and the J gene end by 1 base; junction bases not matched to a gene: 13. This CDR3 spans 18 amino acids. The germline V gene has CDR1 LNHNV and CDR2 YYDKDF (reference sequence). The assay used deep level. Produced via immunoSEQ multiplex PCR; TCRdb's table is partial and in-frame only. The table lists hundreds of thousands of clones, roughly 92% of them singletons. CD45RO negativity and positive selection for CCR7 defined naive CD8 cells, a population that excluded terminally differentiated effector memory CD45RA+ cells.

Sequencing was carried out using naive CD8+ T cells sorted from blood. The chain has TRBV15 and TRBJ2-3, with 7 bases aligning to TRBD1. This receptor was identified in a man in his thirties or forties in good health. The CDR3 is CATSRGNTGEWGTDTQYF. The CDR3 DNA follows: TGTGCCACCAGCAGGGGGAATACAGGGGAATGGGGCACAGATACGCAGTATTTT.